The clone carrying this TCR beta chain was seen more than once but under ten times. Its target is unknown. This record comes from a study of CD8+ T cells in alopecia areata. Whole-study findings and limits: Scalp sample data also include resident alphabeta T cells from normal skin.

Between the trimmed V and J ends, which lost 8 bases and 8 bases, there was a span of 11 bases. Germline CDR1 and CDR2: SGHRS and YFSETQ. The CDR3 runs 11 residues. After isolation, RNA underwent reverse transcription to generate cDNA as the sequencing template. TCRdb's table, derived via immunoSEQ multiplex PCR, lists solely in-frame clones and lacks some. Counted here are under 85,000 clones, 45% to 55% occurring once; the ten biggest clones make up about 18%. The TCR sequence derives from a human donor with alopecia areata. Here the sequenced sample was CD8+ T cells sorted from blood, taken at week 0. The chain couples TRBV5-1 to TRBJ2-1; weak D call: TRBD1 (6 bases). CDR3 amino acids: CARPGVHEQFF. CDR3 coding DNA: TGCGCCAGGCCAGGGGTCCATGAGCAGTTCTTC.